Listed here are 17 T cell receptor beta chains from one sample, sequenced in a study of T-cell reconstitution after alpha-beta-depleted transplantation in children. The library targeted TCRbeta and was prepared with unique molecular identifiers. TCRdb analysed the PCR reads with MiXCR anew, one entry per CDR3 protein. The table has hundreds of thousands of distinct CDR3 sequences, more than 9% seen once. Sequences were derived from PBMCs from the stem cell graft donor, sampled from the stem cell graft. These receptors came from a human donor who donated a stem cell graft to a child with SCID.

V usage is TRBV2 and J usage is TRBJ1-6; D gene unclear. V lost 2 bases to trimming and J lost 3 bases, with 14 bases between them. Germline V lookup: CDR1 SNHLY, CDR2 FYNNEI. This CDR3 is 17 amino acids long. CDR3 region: CASSEYTAVDYNSPLHF. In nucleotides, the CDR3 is TGTGCCAGCAGTGAATATACGGCCGTGGACTATAATTCACCCCTCCACTTT.

CDR3: CASSVDGSGYEQYF. The CDR3 DNA reads TGTGCCAGCAGCGTAGATGGGTCAGGCTACGAGCAGTACTTC. The gene calls are TRBV9 and TRBJ2-7, with no clear D. Germline V gene data show CDR1 as SGDLS and CDR2 as YYNGEE. The CDR3 runs 14 residues. Trimming removed 0 bases at V and 3 bases at J, with 10 bases between.

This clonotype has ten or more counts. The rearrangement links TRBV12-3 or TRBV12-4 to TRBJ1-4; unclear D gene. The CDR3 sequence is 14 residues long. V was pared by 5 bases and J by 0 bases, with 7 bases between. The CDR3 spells CASSQDATNEKLFF. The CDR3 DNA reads TGTGCCAGCAGTCAGGACGCAACTAATGAAAAACTGTTTTTT.

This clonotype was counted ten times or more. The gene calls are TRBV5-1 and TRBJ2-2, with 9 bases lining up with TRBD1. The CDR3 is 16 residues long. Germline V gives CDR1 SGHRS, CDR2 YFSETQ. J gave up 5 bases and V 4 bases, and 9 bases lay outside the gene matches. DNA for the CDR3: TGCGCCAGCAGCGTAGGGGGACAGGGAACGACCGGGGAGCTGTTTTTT. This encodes CASSVGGQGTTGELFF.

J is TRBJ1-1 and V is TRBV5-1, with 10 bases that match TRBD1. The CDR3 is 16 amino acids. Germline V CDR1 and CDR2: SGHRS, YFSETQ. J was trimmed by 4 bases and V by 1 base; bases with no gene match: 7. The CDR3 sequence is CASSLIGTGVITEAFF. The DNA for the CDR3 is TGCGCCAGCAGCTTGATCGGGACAGGGGTTATCACTGAAGCTTTCTTT.

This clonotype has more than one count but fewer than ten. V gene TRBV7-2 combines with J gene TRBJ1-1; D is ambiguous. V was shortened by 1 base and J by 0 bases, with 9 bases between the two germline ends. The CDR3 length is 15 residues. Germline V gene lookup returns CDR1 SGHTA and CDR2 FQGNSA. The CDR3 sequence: CASSLEYALNTEAFF. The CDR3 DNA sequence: TGTGCCAGCAGCTTAGAATACGCTTTGAACACTGAAGCTTTCTTT.

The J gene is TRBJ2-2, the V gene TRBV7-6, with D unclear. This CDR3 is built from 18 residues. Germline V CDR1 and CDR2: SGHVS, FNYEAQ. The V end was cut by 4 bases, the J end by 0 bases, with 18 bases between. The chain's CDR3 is CASSSRTQTYANTGELFF. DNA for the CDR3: TGTGCCAGCAGCTCTAGAACCCAGACTTACGCGAACACCGGGGAGCTGTTTTTT.

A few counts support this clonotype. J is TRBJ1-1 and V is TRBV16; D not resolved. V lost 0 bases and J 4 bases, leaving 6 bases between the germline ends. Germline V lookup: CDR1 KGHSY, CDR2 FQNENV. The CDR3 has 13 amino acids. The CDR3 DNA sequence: TGTGCCAGCAGCCAATCTCTGGGCACTGAAGCTTTCTTT. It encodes CASSQSLGTEAFF. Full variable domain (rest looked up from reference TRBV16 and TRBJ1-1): GEEVAQTPKHLVRGEGQKAKLYCAPIKGHSYVFWYQQVLKNEFKFLISFQNENVFDETGMPKERFSAKCLPNSPCSLEIQATKLEDSAVYFCASSQSLGTEAFFGQGTRLTVV.

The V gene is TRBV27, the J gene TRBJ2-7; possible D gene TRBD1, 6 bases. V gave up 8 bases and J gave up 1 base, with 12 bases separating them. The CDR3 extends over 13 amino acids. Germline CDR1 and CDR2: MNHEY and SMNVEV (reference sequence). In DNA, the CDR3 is TGTGCCAGCCGCGACAGGCCTTCCTACGAGCAGTACTTC. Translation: CASRDRPSYEQYF.

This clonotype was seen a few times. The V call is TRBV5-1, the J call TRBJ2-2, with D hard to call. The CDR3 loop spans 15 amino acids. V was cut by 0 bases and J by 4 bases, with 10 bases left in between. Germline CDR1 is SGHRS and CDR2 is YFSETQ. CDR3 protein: CASSLAEAPTGELFF. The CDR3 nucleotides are TGCGCCAGCAGCTTGGCCGAAGCGCCCACCGGGGAGCTGTTTTTT.

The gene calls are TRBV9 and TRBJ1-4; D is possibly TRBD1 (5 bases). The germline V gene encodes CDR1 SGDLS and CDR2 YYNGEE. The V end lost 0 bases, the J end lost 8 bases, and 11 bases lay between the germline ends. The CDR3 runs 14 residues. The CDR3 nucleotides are TGTGCCAGCAGCGTAGCTCCGAGGGACGAAAAACTGTTTTTT. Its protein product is CASSVAPRDEKLFF. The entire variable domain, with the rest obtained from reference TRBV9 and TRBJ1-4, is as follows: DSGVTQTPKHLITATGQRVTLRCSPRSGDLSVYWYQQSLDQGLQFLIQYYNGEERAKGNILERFSAQQFPDLHSELNLSSLELGDSALYFCASSVAPRDEKLFFGSGTQLSVL.

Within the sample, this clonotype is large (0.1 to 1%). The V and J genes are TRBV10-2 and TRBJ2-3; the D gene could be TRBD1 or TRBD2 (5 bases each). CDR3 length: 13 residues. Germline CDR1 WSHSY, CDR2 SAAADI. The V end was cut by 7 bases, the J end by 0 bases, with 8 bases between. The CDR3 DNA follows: TGCGCCAGCACCGGGACCAGCACAGATACGCAGTATTTT. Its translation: CASTGTSTDTQYF.

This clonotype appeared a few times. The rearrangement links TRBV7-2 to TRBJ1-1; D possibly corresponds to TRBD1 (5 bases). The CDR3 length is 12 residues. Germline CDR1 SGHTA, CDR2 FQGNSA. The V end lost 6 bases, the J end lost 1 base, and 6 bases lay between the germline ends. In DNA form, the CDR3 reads TGTGCCAGCAGGCAGGGGAACACTGAAGCTTTCTTT. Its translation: CASRQGNTEAFF.

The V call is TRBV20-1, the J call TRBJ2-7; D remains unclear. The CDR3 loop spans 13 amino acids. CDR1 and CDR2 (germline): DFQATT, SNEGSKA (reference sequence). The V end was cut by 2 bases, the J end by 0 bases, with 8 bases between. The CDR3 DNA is TGCAGTGCTAGAACCGGGCACTCCTACGAGCAGTACTTC. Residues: CSARTGHSYEQYF.

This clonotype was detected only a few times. The CDR3 is CASRRWPAGVEEKLFF. DNA of the CDR3: TGTGCCAGCAGAAGATGGCCGGCAGGGGTGGAAGAAAAACTGTTTTTT. The chain uses TRBV4-2 and TRBJ1-4; the D gene is possibly TRBD1 (6 bases). The CDR3 spans 16 residues. The V and J ends lost 6 bases and 8 bases respectively, with 22 bases between them. The V gene's germline CDR1 is LGHNA and CDR2 YNFKEQ.

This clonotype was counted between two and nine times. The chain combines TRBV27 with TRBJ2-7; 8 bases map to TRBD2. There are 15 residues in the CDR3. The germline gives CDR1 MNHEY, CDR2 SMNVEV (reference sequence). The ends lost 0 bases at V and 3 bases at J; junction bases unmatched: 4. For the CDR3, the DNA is TGTGCCAGCAGTTTATCCCGTAGCGGGGTCTACGAGCAGTACTTC. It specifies CASSLSRSGVYEQYF.

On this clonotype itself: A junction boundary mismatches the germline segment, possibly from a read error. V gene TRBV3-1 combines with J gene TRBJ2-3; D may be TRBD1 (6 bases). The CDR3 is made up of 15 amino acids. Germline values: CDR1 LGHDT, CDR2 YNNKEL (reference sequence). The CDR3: CASCQEGPGTHTQYF. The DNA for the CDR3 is TGTGCCAGCTGCCAAGAGGGGCCAGGGACACATACGCAGTATTTT.